The 13 T cell receptor beta chains below come from one sample, sequenced in a study of T cell repertoires in cytomegalovirus infection. Each CDR3 protein is one row after TCRdb ran MiXCR on the reads. The sample contains approximately 500,000 distinct CDR3 sequences, about 15% of which appear only once. Sequenced sample: CD8+ T cells from PBMCs. These receptors were taken from a human donor in good health (CMV status not recorded). Some clones in this sample may be carry-over from other donors' samples.

The chain carries TRBV10-3 and TRBJ2-7; TRBD2 matches at 13 bases. J lost 4 bases, V lost 8 bases, and 5 bases had no gene match. CDR1 and CDR2 (germline): ENHRY, SYGVKD. The CDR3 contains 14 residues. The CDR3 region is CAIGGTSGIYEQYF. The CDR3 region has the DNA TGTGCCATCGGAGGGACTAGCGGGATTTACGAGCAGTACTTC.

The genes are TRBV19 and TRBJ2-2, with D unresolved. Trimming cost V 8 bases and J 1 base, with 14 bases left between them. The V gene's germline CDR1 is LNHDA and CDR2 SQIVND (reference sequence). The CDR3 spans 15 residues. CDR3 sequence: CASSSRAGNTGELFF. The CDR3 DNA reads TGTGCCAGTTCCTCTAGGGCAGGGAACACCGGGGAGCTGTTTTTT.

This chain links TRBV23-1 with TRBJ2-2; a possible D gene is TRBD1 (6 bases). TRBV23-1 is classed as an ORF, of uncertain function. This CDR3 is 15 amino acids long. The germline V and J ends were trimmed by 0 bases and 4 bases, with 9 bases remaining between them. The CDR3 bases are TGCGCCAGCAGTCAATCGGGGACAACCACCGGGGAGCTGTTTTTT. Amino acid sequence: CASSQSGTTTGELFF.

This clonotype was recorded at least ten times. The rearrangement links TRBV12-3 or TRBV12-4 to TRBJ1-1, with D possibly TRBD1 on 6 matching bases. Trimming took off 4 bases at V and 8 bases at J, with 8 bases between the two ends. The CDR3 loop spans 11 amino acids. The CDR3 nucleotides are TGTGCCAGCAGTTGGGGGCTAGAAGCTTTCTTT. Protein sequence: CASSWGLEAFF.

This clonotype has a count of ten or more. The rearrangement links TRBV6-1 to TRBJ1-1; no clear D gene. This CDR3 region has 15 residues. Trimming took 7 bases from V and 0 from J, leaving 15 bases between them. Germline V gene lookup returns CDR1 MNHNS and CDR2 SASEGT. CDR3 sequence reads: CASKALRQLNTEAFF. CDR3 nucleotide sequence: TGTGCCAGCAAGGCTTTAAGGCAGTTGAACACTGAAGCTTTCTTT.

Notes on this clonotype: One end of the junction varies from germline; a read error may be responsible. This chain links TRBV10-3 with TRBJ2-5, with D unclear. CDR1 is ENHRY, CDR2 SYGVKD, per germline. The CDR3 spans 14 residues. Here the CDR3 DNA reads TGTGCAATCAGTGAGTCGGTAGTACAAGAGACCAAGTACTTC. Translation gives CAISESVVQETKYF.

The chain has TRBV5-1 and TRBJ1-1; no firm D call. Germline CDR1 SGHRS, CDR2 YFSETQ. V lost 0 bases to trimming and J lost 1 base, with 22 bases between them. There are 19 residues in the CDR3. CDR3 residues: CASSLGVKGRKLRNTEAFF. The CDR3 DNA is TGCGCCAGCAGCTTGGGGGTTAAAGGTCGGAAGCTAAGGAACACTGAAGCTTTCTTT.

This clonotype showed up just a few times. The chain recombines TRBV20-1 with TRBJ1-2; D is perhaps TRBD1 (6 bases). Trimming removed 0 bases at V and 3 bases at J, with 20 bases between. CDR1 and CDR2 (germline): DFQATT, SNEGSKA (reference sequence). The CDR3 runs to 17 residues. The CDR3 DNA follows: TGCAGTGCTAGAGATCCCGGGGCCCTACAGGGAGACTATGGCTACACCTTC. This encodes CSARDPGALQGDYGYTF.

Of note for this clonotype: This may come from a read error, since a much larger clone is one base off. This chain joins TRBV7-3 and TRBJ2-1; TRBD2 is a possible D gene (6 bases). The length of the CDR3 is 15 residues. Germline-derived CDR1 and CDR2 are SGHTA and FQGTGA. The CDR3 loop reads CASSPVAGFYNEKFF. CDR3 in DNA: TGTGCCAGCAGCCCTGTCGCGGGATTCTACAATGAGAAGTTCTTC.

In this sample, this clonotype turned up many times. The chain couples TRBV10-2 to TRBJ1-2; D remains ambiguous. There are 16 residues in the CDR3. V gave up 3 bases and J gave up 0 bases, with 14 bases separating them. Germline V gene lookup returns CDR1 WSHSY and CDR2 SAAADI. The CDR3 reads CASSDNSAGANYGYTF. Here the CDR3 DNA reads TGCGCCAGCAGTGATAATTCGGCAGGTGCTAACTATGGCTACACCTTC.

This clonotype was counted between two and nine times. The rearrangement links TRBV14 to TRBJ2-1; 11 bases line up with TRBD2. CDR3 size: 16 residues. Trimming cost V 5 bases and J 4 bases; bases outside gene matches: 7. Germline V lookup: CDR1 SGHDN, CDR2 FVKESK. The CDR3 DNA follows: TGTGCCAGCAGCGTCCCCGGGACTAGCGGATACAATGAGCAGTTCTTC. The encoded protein is CASSVPGTSGYNEQFF.

The rearrangement links TRBV9 to TRBJ1-3; unclear D gene. CDR1 is SGDLS, CDR2 YYNGEE, per germline. V was pared by 2 bases and J by 2 bases, with 11 bases between. The CDR3 is made up of 15 amino acids. CDR3 region: CASSVGRTPGNTIYF. For the CDR3, the DNA is TGTGCCAGCAGCGTTGGCAGGACCCCTGGAAACACCATATATTTT.

This clonotype occurred many times. This chain connects TRBV11-2 to TRBJ2-1, with TRBD2 matching over 12 bases. The CDR3 contains 16 residues. After removal of 3 bases from V and 9 bases from J, the junction contained 9 bases not matched to a gene. Germline loops: CDR1 SGHAT, CDR2 FQNNGV. The CDR3 DNA sequence: TGTGCCAGCAGCTTCGCTAGCGGGAGGGGGCGATCTGAGCAGTTCTTC. Amino acids: CASSFASGRGRSEQFF.